The clone carrying this TCR beta chain occurred many times. Its antigen is not known. TCRdb ran MiXCR on the RT-PCR reads and lists one entry per CDR3 protein. The sample lists about 520,000 distinct CDR3 sequences, more than 7% occurring once. The sample comes from a study of response to subunit inactivated influenza vaccine. General study points: Each seasonal influenza vaccination recruits few new T cells, the authors suggested.

The trim removed 4 bases at V and 8 bases at J, leaving 9 bases unmatched. This CDR3 comprises 16 residues. The germline CDR1 and CDR2 sequences are LGHDT and YNNKEL (reference sequence). The sequence was collected from a man between 45 and 75 years old who received an inactivated influenza vaccine. Material: PBMCs from blood, obtained roughly 24 months after vaccination. The chain combines TRBV3-1 with TRBJ1-4; 11 bases map to TRBD1. The CDR3, as DNA: TGTGCCAGCAGCCCACGGACAGGGGGCCTAAGCGAAAAACTGTTTTTT. Protein product: CASSPRTGGLSEKLFF.